This T cell receptor beta chain was sequenced during a study of blood T cell repertoires in COVID-19. This clone was seen more than once but under ten times. Study processing details: Amplifying reference gene primers gave estimates of nucleated cell counts. Profiling relied on immunoSEQ multiplex PCR, and the TCRdb table lists in-frame clones only, not all of them. V and J calls and clone size come straight from that table; D and trimming were deduced from the DNA. Found here are approximately 100,000 clones, 92% of them singletons; the top ten hold 5.7%. Looked up from germline, CDR1 is MNHEY and CDR2 is SMNVEV (reference sequence). Trimming removed 3 bases from V and 2 bases from J, with 9 bases in between. CDR3 size: 14 residues.

The sample taken for sequencing was peripheral blood. The chain employs TRBV27 and TRBJ2-3; TRBD1 is a possible D gene (6 bases). The sequence was obtained from a man aged 50 or older with active COVID-19. Here the CDR3 reads CASSFRDITDTQYF. The CDR3, as DNA: TGTGCCAGCAGTTTCCGGGACATCACAGATACGCAGTATTTT.